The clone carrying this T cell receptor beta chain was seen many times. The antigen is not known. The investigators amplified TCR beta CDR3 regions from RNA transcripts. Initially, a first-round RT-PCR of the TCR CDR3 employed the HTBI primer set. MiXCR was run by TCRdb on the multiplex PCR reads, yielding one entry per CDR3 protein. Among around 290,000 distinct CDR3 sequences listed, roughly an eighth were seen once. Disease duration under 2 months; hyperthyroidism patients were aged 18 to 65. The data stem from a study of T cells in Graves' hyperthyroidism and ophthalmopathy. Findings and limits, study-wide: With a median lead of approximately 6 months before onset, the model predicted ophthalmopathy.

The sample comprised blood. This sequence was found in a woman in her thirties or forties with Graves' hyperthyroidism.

The CDR3 bases are TGTGCCAGCAGCCGCTTTATAGCGACGAACACCGGGGAGCTGTTTTTT. This codes for CASSRFIATNTGELFF. This chain links TRBV11-1 with TRBJ2-2; perhaps TRBD2 as D (5 bases). The CDR3 contains 16 residues. From germline, CDR1 is SGHAT and CDR2 FQDESV (reference sequence). Trimming left V 5 bases short and J 0 bases short, with 13 bases between.